These 20 T cell receptor beta chains were sequenced from one sample in a study of blood T cell repertoires in COVID-19. Data came from immunoSEQ multiplex PCR; TCRdb stores just in-frame clones and leaves some out. The sample includes approximately 50,000 clones, about 92% seen only once; the top ten take under 5.5%. Sequencing was done on a sample of peripheral blood. The source of these receptors is a man aged 50 or older with active COVID-19.

The V call is TRBV28, the J call TRBJ1-2, with D perhaps TRBD1 (5 bases). Trimming left V 6 bases short and J 6 bases short, with 17 bases between. The CDR3 loop spans 14 amino acids. Germline-derived CDR1 and CDR2 are MDHEN and SYDVKM. CDR3 sequence reads: CASSAGSRAHGYTF. The CDR3 bases are TGTGCCAGCAGCGCCGGGTCCAGGGCTCATGGCTACACCTTC.

The gene calls are TRBV3-1 (or the pseudogene TRBV3-2) and TRBJ1-1; D gene uncertain. The germline V gene has CDR1 LGHDT and CDR2 YNNKEL (reference sequence). V lost 10 bases and J 5 bases, leaving 14 bases between the germline ends. The CDR3 has 12 amino acids. The CDR3: CATRDEGTEAFF. CDR3 DNA sequence: TGTGCCACGCGGGATGAGGGAACTGAAGCTTTCTTT.

The gene calls are TRBV6-6 and TRBJ2-7, with 7 bases fitting TRBD1. With 5 bases clipped from V and 6 bases from J, the junction kept 4 bases outside the gene matches. The CDR3 contains 12 residues. Germline loops: CDR1 MNHNY, CDR2 SVGAGI (reference sequence). The CDR3 nucleotides read TGTGCCAGCAGTCCGACAGGGCTCGAGCAGTACTTC. This codes for CASSPTGLEQYF.

The chain couples TRBV19 to TRBJ1-4, with 10 bases fitting TRBD1. From germline, CDR1 is LNHDA and CDR2 SQIVND (reference sequence). The CDR3 contains 18 residues. Trimming removed 4 bases from V and 0 bases from J; junction bases left unmatched: 8. Here the CDR3 DNA reads TGTGCCAGTAGTACCCCCGGGACAGGGGTCGCAACTAATGAAAAACTGTTTTTT. Its protein is CASSTPGTGVATNEKLFF.

The chain recombines TRBV7-2 with TRBJ2-2; perhaps TRBD1 as D (6 bases). With 5 bases removed from V and 4 bases from J, the gap between germline ends came to 14 bases. CDR1 is SGHTA, CDR2 FQGNSA, per germline. CDR3 length: 15 residues. The DNA for the CDR3 is TGTGCCAGCAGCGTCAGGGGTGCTGGCACCGGGGAGCTGTTTTTT. This gives the protein CASSVRGAGTGELFF.

The chain couples TRBV6-5 to TRBJ2-3, with 9 bases lining up with TRBD1. Germline V gives CDR1 MNHEY, CDR2 SVGAGI. This CDR3 is built from 14 residues. V trimming: 0 bases; J trimming: 5 bases; junction bases outside the gene matches: 0. DNA for the CDR3: TGTGCCAGCAGTTACTCGACAGGGGGAGATACGCAGTATTTT. Translation gives CASSYSTGGDTQYF.

The DNA for the CDR3 is TGTGCCTGCATAAAAGGGCCGGGACAGGGGTCTGCCGGGGAGCTGTTTTTT. Translation gives CACIKGPGQGSAGELFF. This chain uses TRBV30 with TRBJ2-2, with 10 bases lining up with TRBD1. CDR3 length: 17 residues. Germline lookup yields CDR1 GTSNPN and CDR2 SVGIG (reference sequence). Trimming removed 6 bases from V and 6 bases from J; junction bases left unmatched: 16.

V and J are TRBV12-3 or TRBV12-4 and TRBJ2-7; D is uncertain. The ends were cut back, 3 bases at V and 3 bases at J, with 3 bases in the middle. This CDR3 spans 11 amino acids. CDR3 DNA sequence: TGTGCCAGCAGTTTCGGCTACGAGCAGTACTTC. This gives the protein CASSFGYEQYF.

V and J are TRBV5-4 and TRBJ1-4, with TRBD1 identical over 7 bases. Trimming removed 4 bases from V and 7 bases from J; junction bases left unmatched: 7. The CDR3 runs 14 residues. CDR1 SGHNT and CDR2 YYREEE come from the germline V gene (reference sequence). This CDR3 is CASSTGTVSEKLFF. The CDR3 DNA reads as TGTGCCAGCAGCACCGGGACAGTGAGTGAAAAACTGTTTTTT. The full variable domain, its missing parts supplied by reference TRBV5-4 and TRBJ1-4, is ETGVTQSPTHLIKTRGQQVTLRCSSQSGHNTVSWYQQALGQGPQFIFQYYREEENGRGNFPPRFSGLQFPNYSSELNVNALELDDSALYLCASSTGTVSEKLFFGSGTQLSVL.

The chain combines TRBV6-2 or TRBV6-3 with TRBJ2-1; 9 bases fit TRBD2. CDR3 length: 19 amino acids. Germline CDR1 is MNHEY and CDR2 is SVGEGT. The ends lost 6 bases at V and 2 bases at J; junction bases unmatched: 17. This CDR3 reads CASSRTPTSGTSPYNEQFF. DNA for the CDR3: TGTGCCAGCAGCCGAACTCCCACCTCCGGGACTAGCCCCTACAATGAGCAGTTCTTC.

This chain joins TRBV4-2 and TRBJ1-2, with TRBD1 identical over 7 bases. The V gene end was trimmed by 2 bases and the J gene end by 6 bases; junction bases not matched to a gene: 9. From germline, CDR1 is LGHNA and CDR2 YNFKEQ. The CDR3 runs 15 residues. The CDR3 is CASSQRTGIENGYTF. The CDR3 DNA is TGTGCCAGCAGCCAAAGGACAGGCATTGAAAATGGCTACACCTTC.

This rearrangement joins TRBV19 to TRBJ1-2; D possibly corresponds to TRBD1 (5 bases). The germline V gene has CDR1 LNHDA and CDR2 SQIVND (reference sequence). This CDR3 is built from 13 residues. V was clipped by 4 bases and J by 3 bases, with 9 bases between them. Written as DNA, the CDR3 is TGTGCCAGTAGTAGCGACAGCTACTATGGCTACACCTTC. The encoded protein is CASSSDSYYGYTF. The whole variable domain, filled in from reference TRBV19 and TRBJ1-2, reads DGGITQSPKYLFRKEGQNVTLSCEQNLNHDAMYWYRQDPGQGLRLIYYSQIVNDFQKGDIAEGYSVSREKKESFPLTVTSAQKNPTAFYLCASSSDSYYGYTFGSGTRLTVV.

The rearrangement uses TRBV19 and TRBJ2-3, with TRBD1 matching over 8 bases. CDR1 is LNHDA and CDR2 is SQIVND in the germline V gene (reference sequence). V was clipped by 7 bases and J by 4 bases; unmatched bases: 10. CDR3 size: 15 residues. The CDR3 region is CASKRTGLSSDTQYF. DNA of the CDR3: TGTGCCAGTAAAAGGACAGGGTTGTCGTCAGATACGCAGTATTTT.

V and J are TRBV9 and TRBJ1-2, with D perhaps TRBD1 (6 bases). CDR3 size: 17 residues. Trimming took 2 bases from V and 4 from J, leaving 21 bases between them. The germline V gene encodes CDR1 SGDLS and CDR2 YYNGEE. The CDR3 DNA is TGTGCCAGCAGCGTTTCCGGGACAATTGGGTTTAGCTATGGCTACACCTTC. This gives the protein CASSVSGTIGFSYGYTF.

J is TRBJ1-5 and V is TRBV19; D gene unclear. The length of the CDR3 is 13 residues. The ends were cut back, 2 bases at V and 5 bases at J, with 7 bases in the middle. Germline V CDR1 and CDR2: LNHDA, SQIVND (reference sequence). The chain's CDR3 is CASSIREDQPQHF. The CDR3 DNA reads as TGTGCCAGTAGTATAAGGGAGGATCAGCCCCAGCATTTT.

The chain joins TRBV2 to TRBJ1-2; D is possibly TRBD1 (6 bases). Trimming cost V 7 bases and J 12 bases, with 15 bases left between them. The CDR3 is made up of 11 amino acids. In germline, CDR1 is SNHLY, CDR2 FYNNEI. CDR3 nucleotides: TGTGCCAGCAAGGAGAACACAGGGAACACCTTC. Translating it yields CASKENTGNTF.

This clone appeared once. The V and J genes are TRBV3-1 (or the pseudogene TRBV3-2) and TRBJ2-2; 7 bases map to TRBD2. Germline V gene lookup returns CDR1 LGHDT and CDR2 YNNKEL (reference sequence). The V gene end was trimmed by 1 base and the J gene end by 4 bases; junction bases not matched to a gene: 6. CDR3 length: 16 amino acids. The CDR3 bases are TGTGCCAGCAGCCAAGTCCCTAGCGGAACCACCGGGGAGCTGTTTTTT. Its protein product is CASSQVPSGTTGELFF.

The chain carries TRBV28 and TRBJ1-2; the D is unclear. V lost 6 bases and J lost 6, with 14 bases in between. CDR1 is MDHEN and CDR2 is SYDVKM in the germline V gene. This CDR3 comprises 13 residues. CDR3: CASRLGPGNGYTF. The CDR3 nucleotides are TGTGCCAGCAGGCTGGGCCCCGGAAATGGCTACACCTTC.

This chain uses TRBV3-1 (or the pseudogene TRBV3-2) with TRBJ2-7, with unresolved D. Trimming took off 2 bases at V and 5 bases at J, with 4 bases between the two ends. The CDR3 runs to 11 residues. CDR1 LGHDT and CDR2 YNNKEL come from the germline V gene (reference sequence). CDR3 in DNA: TGTGCCAGCAGCCAATCGGACGAGCAGTACTTC. Its protein is CASSQSDEQYF.

This rearrangement joins TRBV29-1 to TRBJ2-6; D is perhaps TRBD2 (6 bases). Germline V lookup: CDR1 SQVTM, CDR2 ANQGSEA. The CDR3 spans 16 residues. V lost 7 bases to trimming and J lost 0 bases, with 16 bases between them. The CDR3 loop reads CSGAAGRDSGANVLTF. CDR3 sequence (DNA): TGCAGCGGTGCGGCGGGACGGGACTCTGGGGCCAACGTCCTGACTTTC.